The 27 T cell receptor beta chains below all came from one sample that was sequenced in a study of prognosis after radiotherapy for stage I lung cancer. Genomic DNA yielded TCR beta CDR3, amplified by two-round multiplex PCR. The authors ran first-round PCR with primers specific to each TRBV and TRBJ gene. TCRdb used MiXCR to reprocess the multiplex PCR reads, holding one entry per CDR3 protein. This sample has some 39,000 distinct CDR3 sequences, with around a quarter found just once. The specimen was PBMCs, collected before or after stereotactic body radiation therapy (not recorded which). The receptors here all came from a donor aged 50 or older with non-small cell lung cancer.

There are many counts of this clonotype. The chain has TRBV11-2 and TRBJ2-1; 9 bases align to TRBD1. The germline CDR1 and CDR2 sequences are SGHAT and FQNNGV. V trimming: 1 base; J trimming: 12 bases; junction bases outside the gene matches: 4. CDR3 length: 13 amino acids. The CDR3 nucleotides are TGTGCCAGCAGCTTAGGGGGACAGGGATGGCAGTTCTTC. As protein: CASSLGGQGWQFF.

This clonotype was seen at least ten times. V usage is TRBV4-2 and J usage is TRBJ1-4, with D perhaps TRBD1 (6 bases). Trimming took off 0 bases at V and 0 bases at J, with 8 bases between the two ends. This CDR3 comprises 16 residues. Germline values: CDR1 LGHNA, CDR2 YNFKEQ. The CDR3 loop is CASSQEGGTTNEKLFF. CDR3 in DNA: TGTGCCAGCAGCCAAGAAGGGGGGACAACTAATGAAAAACTGTTTTTT.

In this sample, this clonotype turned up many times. The CDR3 region has the DNA TGTGCCAGCAGCCCGGGACAACTCACCAACGAGCAGTACTTC. Protein: CASSPGQLTNEQYF. V and J are TRBV6-1 and TRBJ2-7; a weak D match, TRBD1 (6 bases). Trimming left V 6 bases short and J 5 bases short, with 17 bases between. The germline V gene has CDR1 MNHNS and CDR2 SASEGT. The CDR3 is 14 residues long.

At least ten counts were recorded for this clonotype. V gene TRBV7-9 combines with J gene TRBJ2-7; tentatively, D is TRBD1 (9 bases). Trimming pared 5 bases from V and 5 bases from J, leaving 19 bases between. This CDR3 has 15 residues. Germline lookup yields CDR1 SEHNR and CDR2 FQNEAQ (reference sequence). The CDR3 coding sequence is TGTGCCAGCAGCGCGGGAGGACAGGGGAGGGACGAGCAGTACTTC. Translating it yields CASSAGGQGRDEQYF.

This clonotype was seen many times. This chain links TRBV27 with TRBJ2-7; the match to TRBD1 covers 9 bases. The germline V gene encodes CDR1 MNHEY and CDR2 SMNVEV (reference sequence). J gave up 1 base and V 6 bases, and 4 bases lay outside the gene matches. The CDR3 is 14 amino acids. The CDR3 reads CASRQGALSYEQYF. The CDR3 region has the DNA TGTGCCAGCAGACAGGGGGCTTTGTCCTACGAGCAGTACTTC.

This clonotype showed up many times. Here the CDR3 DNA reads TGTGCCAGCAGCTTGGCGGTCAGCACAGATACGCAGTATTTT. This gives the protein CASSLAVSTDTQYF. V and J are TRBV5-6 and TRBJ2-3, with D uncertain. The CDR3 is 14 residues long. Per germline, CDR1 SGHDT and CDR2 YYEEEE. V was trimmed by 0 bases and J by 0 bases, leaving 5 bases between them. The entire variable domain, with the rest obtained from reference TRBV5-6 and TRBJ2-3, is as follows: DAGVTQSPTHLIKTRGQQVTLRCSPKSGHDTVSWYQQALGQGPQFIFQYYEEEERQRGNFPDRFSGHQFPNYSSELNVNALLLGDSALYLCASSLAVSTDTQYFGPGTRLTVL.

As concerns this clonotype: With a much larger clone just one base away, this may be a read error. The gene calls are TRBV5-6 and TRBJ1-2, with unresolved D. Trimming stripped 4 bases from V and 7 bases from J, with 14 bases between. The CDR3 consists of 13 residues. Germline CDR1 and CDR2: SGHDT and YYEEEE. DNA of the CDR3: TGTGCCAGCAGCCAAGACAAGCACAGTGGCTACACCTTC. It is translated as CASSQDKHSGYTF.

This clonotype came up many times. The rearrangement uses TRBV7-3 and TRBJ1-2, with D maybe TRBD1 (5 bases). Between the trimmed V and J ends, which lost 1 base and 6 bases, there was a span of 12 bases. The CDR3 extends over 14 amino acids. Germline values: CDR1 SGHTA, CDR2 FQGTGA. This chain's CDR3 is CASSLNAGPDGYTF. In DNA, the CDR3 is TGTGCCAGCAGCTTAAACGCAGGGCCGGATGGCTACACCTTC. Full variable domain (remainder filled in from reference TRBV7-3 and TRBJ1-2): GAGVSQTPSNKVTEKGKYVELRCDPISGHTALYWYRQSLGQGPEFLIYFQGTGAADDSGLPNDRFFAVRPEGSVSTLKIQRTERGDSAVYLCASSLNAGPDGYTFGSGTRLTVV.

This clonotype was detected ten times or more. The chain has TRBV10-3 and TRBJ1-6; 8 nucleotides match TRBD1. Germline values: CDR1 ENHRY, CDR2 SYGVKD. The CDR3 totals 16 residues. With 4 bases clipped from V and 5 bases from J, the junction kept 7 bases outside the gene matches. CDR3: CAISATGGTNNSPLHF. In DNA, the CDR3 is TGTGCCATCAGTGCTACAGGGGGAACTAATAATTCACCCCTCCACTTT.

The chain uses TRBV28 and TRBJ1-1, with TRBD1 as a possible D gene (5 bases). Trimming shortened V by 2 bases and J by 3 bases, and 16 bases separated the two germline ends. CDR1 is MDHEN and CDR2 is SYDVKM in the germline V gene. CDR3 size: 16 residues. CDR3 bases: TGTGCCAGCAGTTTAGTCTATGCCCCGGGGGACACTGAAGCTTTCTTT. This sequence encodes CASSLVYAPGDTEAFF.

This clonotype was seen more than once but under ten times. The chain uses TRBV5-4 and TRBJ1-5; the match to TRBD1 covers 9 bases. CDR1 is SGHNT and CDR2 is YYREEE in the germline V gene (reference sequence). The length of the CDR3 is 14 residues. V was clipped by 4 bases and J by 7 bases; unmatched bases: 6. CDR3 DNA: TGTGCCAGCAGCCGGGACAGGGAAGACCAGCCCCAGCATTTT. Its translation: CASSRDREDQPQHF.

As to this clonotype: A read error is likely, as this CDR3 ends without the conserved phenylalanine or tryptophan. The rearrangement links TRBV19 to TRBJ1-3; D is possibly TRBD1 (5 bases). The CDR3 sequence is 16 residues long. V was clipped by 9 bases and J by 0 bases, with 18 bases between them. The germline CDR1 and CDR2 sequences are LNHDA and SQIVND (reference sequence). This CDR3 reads CARPRGRGSSGNTIYY. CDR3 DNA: TGTGCCAGACCCCGGGGAAGGGGTAGCTCTGGAAACACCATATATTAT.

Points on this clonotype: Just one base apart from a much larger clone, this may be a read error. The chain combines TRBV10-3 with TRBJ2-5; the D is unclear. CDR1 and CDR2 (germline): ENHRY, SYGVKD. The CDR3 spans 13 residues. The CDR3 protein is CTISGEVEETQYF. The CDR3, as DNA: TGTACCATCAGTGGTGAAGTAGAAGAGACCCAGTACTTC.

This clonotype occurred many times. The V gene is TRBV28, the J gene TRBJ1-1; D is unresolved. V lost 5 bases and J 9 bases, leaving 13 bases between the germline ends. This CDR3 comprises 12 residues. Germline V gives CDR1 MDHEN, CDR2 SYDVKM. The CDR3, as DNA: TGTGCCAGCAGTACCTATTTGCCTCAAGCTTTCTTT. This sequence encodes CASSTYLPQAFF.

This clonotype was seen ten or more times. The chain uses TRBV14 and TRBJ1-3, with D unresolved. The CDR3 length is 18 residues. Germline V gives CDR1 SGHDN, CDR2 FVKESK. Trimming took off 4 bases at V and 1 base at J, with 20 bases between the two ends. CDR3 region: CASSPFVGNTRSGNTIYF. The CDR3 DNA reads TGTGCCAGCAGCCCGTTCGTTGGGAACACGAGGTCTGGAAACACCATATATTTT.

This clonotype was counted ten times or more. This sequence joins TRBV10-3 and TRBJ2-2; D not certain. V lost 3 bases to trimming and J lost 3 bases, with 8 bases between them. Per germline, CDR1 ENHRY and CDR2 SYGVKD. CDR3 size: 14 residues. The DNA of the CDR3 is TGTGCCATCAGTGATGTGGCGGACACCGGGGAGCTGTTTTTT. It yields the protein CAISDVADTGELFF.

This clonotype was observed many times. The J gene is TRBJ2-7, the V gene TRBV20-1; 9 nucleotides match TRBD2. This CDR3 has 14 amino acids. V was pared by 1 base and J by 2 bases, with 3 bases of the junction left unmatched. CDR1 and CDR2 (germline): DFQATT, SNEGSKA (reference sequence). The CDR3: CSARATSGAYEQYF. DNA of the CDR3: TGCAGTGCTAGAGCGACTAGCGGAGCCTACGAGCAGTACTTC.

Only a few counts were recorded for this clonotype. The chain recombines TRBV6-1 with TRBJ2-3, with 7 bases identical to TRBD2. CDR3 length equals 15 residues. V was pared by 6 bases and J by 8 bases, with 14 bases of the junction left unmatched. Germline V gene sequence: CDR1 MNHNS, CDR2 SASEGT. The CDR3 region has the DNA TGTGCCAGCAGCACTCTAGCGGCGGTCGCAGGTACGCAGTATTTT. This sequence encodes CASSTLAAVAGTQYF.

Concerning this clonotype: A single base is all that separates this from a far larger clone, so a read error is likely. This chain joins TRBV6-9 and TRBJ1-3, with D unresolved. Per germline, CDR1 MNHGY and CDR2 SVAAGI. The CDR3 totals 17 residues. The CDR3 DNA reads TGTGTCAGCAGTTACCTAGCCCTCCGGTTGTCTGGAAACACCATATATTTT. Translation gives CVSSYLALRLSGNTIYF.

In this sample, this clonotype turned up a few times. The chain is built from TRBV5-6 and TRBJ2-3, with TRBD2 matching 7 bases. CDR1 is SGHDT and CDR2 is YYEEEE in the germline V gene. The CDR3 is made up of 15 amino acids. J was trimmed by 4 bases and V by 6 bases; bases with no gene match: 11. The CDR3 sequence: CASTRPGLVADTQYF. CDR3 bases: TGTGCCAGCACCAGACCTGGACTAGTGGCAGATACGCAGTATTTT.

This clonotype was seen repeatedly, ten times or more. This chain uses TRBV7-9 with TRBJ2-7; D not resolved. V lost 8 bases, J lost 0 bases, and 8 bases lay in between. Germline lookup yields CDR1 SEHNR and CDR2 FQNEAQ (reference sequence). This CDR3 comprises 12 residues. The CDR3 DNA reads TGTGCCAGCGCCGGTAGCTCCTACGAGCAGTACTTC. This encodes CASAGSSYEQYF.

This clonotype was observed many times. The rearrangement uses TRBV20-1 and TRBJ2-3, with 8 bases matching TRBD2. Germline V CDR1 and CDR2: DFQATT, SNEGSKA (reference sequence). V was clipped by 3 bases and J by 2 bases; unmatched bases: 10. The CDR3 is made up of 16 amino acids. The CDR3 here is CSARSLAGMFTDTQYF. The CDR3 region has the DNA TGCAGTGCTAGGAGCTTAGCGGGAATGTTCACAGATACGCAGTATTTT.

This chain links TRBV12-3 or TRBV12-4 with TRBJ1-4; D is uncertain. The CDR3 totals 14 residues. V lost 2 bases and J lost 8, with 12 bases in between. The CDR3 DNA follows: TGTGCCAGCAGTTTATGGCACACCCAGGAAAAACTGTTTTTT. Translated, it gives CASSLWHTQEKLFF.

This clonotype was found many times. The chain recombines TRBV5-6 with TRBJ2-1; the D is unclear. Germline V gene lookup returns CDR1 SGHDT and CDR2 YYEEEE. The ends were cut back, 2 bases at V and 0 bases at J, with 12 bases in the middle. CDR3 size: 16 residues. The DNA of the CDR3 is TGTGCCAGCAGCTTTATCAAAACCTACTCCTACAATGAGCAGTTCTTC. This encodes CASSFIKTYSYNEQFF.

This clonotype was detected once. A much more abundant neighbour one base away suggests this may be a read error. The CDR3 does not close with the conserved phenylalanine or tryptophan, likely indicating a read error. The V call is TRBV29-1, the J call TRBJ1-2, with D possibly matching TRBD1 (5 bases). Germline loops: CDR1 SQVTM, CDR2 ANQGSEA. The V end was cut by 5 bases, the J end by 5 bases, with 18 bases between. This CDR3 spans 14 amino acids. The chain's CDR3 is CSVPTEGTEYGYTY. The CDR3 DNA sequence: TGCAGCGTTCCCACTGAGGGGACGGAATATGGCTACACCTAC.

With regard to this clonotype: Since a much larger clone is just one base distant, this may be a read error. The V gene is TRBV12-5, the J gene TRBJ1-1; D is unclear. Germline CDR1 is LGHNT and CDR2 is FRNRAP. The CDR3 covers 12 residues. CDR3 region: CASGPNTFEDFF. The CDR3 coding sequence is TGTGCTAGTGGTCCCAACACTTTTGAAGATTTCTTT.

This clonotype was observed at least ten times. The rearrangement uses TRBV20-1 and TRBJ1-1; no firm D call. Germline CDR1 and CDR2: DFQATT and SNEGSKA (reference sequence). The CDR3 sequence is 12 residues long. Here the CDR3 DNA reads TGCAGCTGTCGCCAAACGAACACTGAAGCTTTCTTT. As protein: CSCRQTNTEAFF.